In its sample, the clone carrying this T cell receptor (beta chain) was seen many times. This CDR3 has 12 residues. Per germline, CDR1 MDHEN and CDR2 SYDVKM. The V end was cut by 4 bases, the J end by 2 bases, with 6 bases between. This entry comes from a study of glioma-infiltrating T cells. At the level of the study: WHO grade II oligodendrogliomas or astrocytomas, plus non-recurrent WHO grade IV glioblastomas, were sampled. Sequencing aimed for about 4- to 11-fold coverage of about 940,000 peripheral T cells.

The iRepertoire nested amplicon-rescue multiplex PCR amplified TCR alpha and beta CDR3s from RNA. Input was roughly 100-450 ng of tissue mRNA or PBMC total RNA. TCRdb re-called the multiplex PCR reads with MiXCR, one entry per CDR3 protein. Among more than 300,000 distinct CDR3 sequences listed, more than 35% were seen once. The sample comprised glioma tissue, nonneoplastic brain tissue, or PBMCs (not recorded which). This rearrangement joins TRBV28 to TRBJ2-7; D not resolved. The sequence came from a human donor with low-grade glioma or glioblastoma, undergoing nonglioma brain surgery, or in good health (not recorded which). In DNA form, the CDR3 reads TGTGCCAGCAGTTATCGGCCCTACGAGCAGTACTTC. Amino acids: CASSYRPYEQYF.